Below, 27 T cell receptor beta chains from the same sample are listed, as sequenced in a study of T cells in Graves' hyperthyroidism and ophthalmopathy. It was RNA transcripts that yielded the amplified TCR beta CDR3 regions. An initial round of RT-PCR targeting the TCR CDR3 relied on the HTBI primer set. TCRdb re-called the multiplex PCR reads with MiXCR, one entry per CDR3 protein. Of some 340,000 distinct CDR3 sequences listed, about an eighth are singletons. Sequencing was carried out using blood. All receptors come from a woman aged 40 to 50 with Graves' ophthalmopathy.

This clonotype has only a few counts. The V call is TRBV29-1, the J call TRBJ2-2; the D gene is possibly TRBD1 (5 bases). This CDR3 is built from 15 residues. CDR1 and CDR2 (germline): SQVTM, ANQGSEA. V dropped 5 bases and J dropped 0 bases, with 13 bases sitting between them. For the CDR3, the DNA is TGCAGCGTTATTATGGGGCTCTCGAACACCGGGGAGCTGTTTTTT. This codes for CSVIMGLSNTGELFF.

This clonotype has a handful of counts. The chain is built from TRBV7-9 and TRBJ1-2, with D possibly TRBD1 on 5 matching bases. V shed 1 base and J shed 2 bases, with 17 bases lying between them. There are 17 residues in the CDR3. Germline loops: CDR1 SEHNR, CDR2 FQNEAQ (reference sequence). The CDR3 sequence is CASSLDFLLDTNYGYTF. DNA of the CDR3: TGTGCCAGCAGCTTAGATTTTCTCTTGGACACAAACTATGGCTACACCTTC.

This clonotype has more than one count but fewer than ten. The chain combines TRBV20-1 with TRBJ2-5, with a weak D call TRBD2 (5 bases). Trimming left V 3 bases short and J 7 bases short, with 12 bases between. The germline gives CDR1 DFQATT, CDR2 SNEGSKA (reference sequence). This CDR3 is built from 12 residues. CDR3 nucleotide sequence: TGCAGTGCTAGCCCGGGGAAGGGGACCCAGTACTTC. This gives the protein CSASPGKGTQYF.

This clonotype occurred many times. The chain employs TRBV6-1 and TRBJ1-2; maybe TRBD1 (5 bases). CDR1 MNHNS and CDR2 SASEGT come from the germline V gene. The CDR3 consists of 12 residues. V lost 6 bases to trimming and J lost 2 bases, with 7 bases between them. CDR3 sequence: CASRGVNYGYTF. As DNA, the CDR3 is TGTGCCAGCAGAGGGGTAAACTATGGCTACACCTTC.

This clonotype was detected ten times or more. This chain links TRBV7-9 with TRBJ1-4; 11 nucleotides match TRBD1. Trimming cost V 3 bases and J 8 bases; bases outside gene matches: 2. The V gene's germline CDR1 is SEHNR and CDR2 FQNEAQ (reference sequence). The CDR3 consists of 14 residues. The CDR3 DNA follows: TGTGCCAGCAGCTTGGACAGGGGGCCGGAAAAACTGTTTTTT. Translating gives CASSLDRGPEKLFF.

At least ten counts were recorded for this clonotype. The chain uses TRBV27 and TRBJ2-1; 7 positions match TRBD2. V lost 6 bases, J lost 1 base, and 6 bases stayed unmatched. The CDR3 spans 15 residues. Germline CDR1 MNHEY, CDR2 SMNVEV (reference sequence). The CDR3 DNA is TGTGCCAGCAGGGTGGCGGGAGAGTCCTACAATGAGCAGTTCTTC. It yields the protein CASRVAGESYNEQFF.

This clonotype has a count of ten or more. The genes are TRBV9 and TRBJ2-1; 9 bases agree with TRBD2. Germline CDR1 reads SGDLS; CDR2 reads YYNGEE. The ends lost 3 bases at V and 5 bases at J; junction bases unmatched: 6. The CDR3 spans 15 residues. This CDR3 is CASSEGSSGNNEQFF. The CDR3 coding sequence is TGTGCCAGCAGCGAGGGGTCTAGCGGGAACAATGAGCAGTTCTTC. The full variable domain, completed using reference TRBV9 and TRBJ2-1, is DSGVTQTPKHLITATGQRVTLRCSPRSGDLSVYWYQQSLDQGLQFLIQYYNGEERAKGNILERFSAQQFPDLHSELNLSSLELGDSALYFCASSEGSSGNNEQFFGPGTRLTVL.

Many counts were recorded for this clonotype. V gene TRBV10-3 combines with J gene TRBJ2-7, with D unresolved. With 9 bases removed from V and 5 bases from J, the gap between germline ends came to 14 bases. This CDR3 region has 12 residues. The germline gives CDR1 ENHRY, CDR2 SYGVKD. CDR3 in amino acids: CAISNVAHEQYF. The CDR3 DNA follows: TGTGCCATATCAAATGTGGCCCACGAGCAGTACTTC.

The sample holds many counts of this clonotype. This chain links TRBV5-1 with TRBJ1-2; D remains unclear. The CDR3 totals 16 residues. V lost 2 bases and J 0 bases, leaving 14 bases between the germline ends. Germline V gives CDR1 SGHRS, CDR2 YFSETQ. The DNA for the CDR3 is TGCGCCAGCAGCTTATTACCAGCGAGAGCTAACTATGGCTACACCTTC. Its protein is CASSLLPARANYGYTF. The whole variable domain, filled in from reference TRBV5-1 and TRBJ1-2, reads KAGVTQTPRYLIKTRGQQVTLSCSPISGHRSVSWYQQTPGQGLQFLFEYFSETQRNKGNFPGRFSGRQFSNSRSEMNVSTLELGDSALYLCASSLLPARANYGYTFGSGTRLTVV.

This chain uses TRBV7-8 with TRBJ2-7, with 8 bases identical to TRBD1. Trimming at V came to 1 base and at J to 7 bases, leaving 15 bases not matched to a gene. The germline CDR1 and CDR2 sequences are SGHVS and FQNEAQ. CDR3 length equals 17 residues. In nucleotides, the CDR3 is TGTGCCAGCAGCTTAGACCCAGGGGGCGGTATCCCTAGGGAGCAGTACTTC. Translating gives CASSLDPGGGIPREQYF.

This clonotype was observed many times. This chain joins TRBV20-1 and TRBJ2-7; 7 nucleotides line up with TRBD2. Germline CDR1 reads DFQATT; CDR2 reads SNEGSKA (reference sequence). With V trimmed by 4 bases and J by 3 bases, 3 bases remained unmatched. This CDR3 spans 12 amino acids. CDR3 nucleotide sequence: TGCAGTGCTACGGGGGGTTTCTACGAGCAGTACTTC. It codes for CSATGGFYEQYF.

At least ten counts were recorded for this clonotype. V usage is TRBV20-1 and J usage is TRBJ1-1; no clear D. This CDR3 spans 15 amino acids. Germline V gene data show CDR1 as DFQATT and CDR2 as SNEGSKA (reference sequence). The germline V and J ends were trimmed by 4 bases and 4 bases, with 19 bases remaining between them. The CDR3 region has the DNA TGCAGTGCTACAACCCCACTTCCGGGTTTCACTGAAGCTTTCTTT. It translates to CSATTPLPGFTEAFF.

The V and J genes are TRBV2 and TRBJ2-7; 14 bases map to TRBD2. There are 15 residues in the CDR3. V was pared by 7 bases and J by 2 bases, with 4 bases of the junction left unmatched. Germline V gene data show CDR1 as SNHLY and CDR2 as FYNNEI. This chain's CDR3 is CASIPGLAGAYEQYF. CDR3 nucleotides: TGTGCCAGCATCCCGGGACTAGCGGGAGCCTACGAGCAGTACTTC.

In this sample, this clonotype turned up many times. The gene calls are TRBV27 and TRBJ2-7, with D hard to call. Germline V gene lookup returns CDR1 MNHEY and CDR2 SMNVEV (reference sequence). This CDR3 spans 14 amino acids. V shed 3 bases and J shed 5 bases, with 14 bases lying between them. The CDR3 is CASSFLGLDDEQYF. The CDR3 DNA sequence: TGTGCCAGCAGTTTTTTAGGGTTAGACGACGAGCAGTACTTC.

This clonotype was observed at least ten times. The chain joins TRBV7-2 to TRBJ2-5, with 16 positions matching TRBD2. V lost 5 bases to trimming and J lost 2 bases; unmatched junction nucleotides: 5. CDR1 is SGHTA, CDR2 FQGNSA, per germline. The CDR3 has 17 residues. The CDR3 nucleotides are TGTGCCAGCAGCCTCATGGGACTAGCGGGGGGGCAAGAGACCCAGTACTTC. This translates into CASSLMGLAGGQETQYF. Full variable domain (rest looked up from reference TRBV7-2 and TRBJ2-5): GAGVSQSPSNKVTEKGKDVELRCDPISGHTALYWYRQSLGQGLEFLIYFQGNSAPDKSGLPSDRFSAERTGGSVSTLTIQRTQQEDSAVYLCASSLMGLAGGQETQYFGPGTRLLVL.

This clonotype was recorded at least ten times. The gene calls are TRBV18 and TRBJ2-7; TRBD1 agrees at 11 bases. This CDR3 has 15 amino acids. The germline gives CDR1 KGHSH, CDR2 LQKENI. The junction had 8 bases not matched to a gene; V was cut back by 4 bases and J by 6 bases. The CDR3 loop is CASSLTGQGEAEQYF. The CDR3 coding sequence is TGTGCCAGCTCACTGACGGGACAGGGGGAAGCCGAGCAGTACTTC.

This clonotype showed up just a few times. The chain uses TRBV7-2 and TRBJ1-1, with D hard to call. Trimming cost V 4 bases and J 10 bases, with 22 bases left between them. The CDR3 spans 15 residues. CDR1 SGHTA and CDR2 FQGNSA come from the germline V gene. CDR3 nucleotides: TGTGCCAGCAGCTCCTGGAGAACTACATACCCTCGAGCTTTCTTT. Its protein is CASSSWRTTYPRAFF.

In its sample, this clonotype was seen many times. V is TRBV2 and J is TRBJ1-2; D gene uncertain. Germline V gene data show CDR1 as SNHLY and CDR2 as FYNNEI. The length of the CDR3 is 13 residues. The ends were cut back, 7 bases at V and 4 bases at J, with 13 bases in the middle. This CDR3 reads CASIGDGGYGYTF. The CDR3 nucleotides are TGTGCCAGCATAGGAGACGGTGGCTATGGCTACACCTTC.

This clonotype was recorded a few times. The chain joins TRBV29-1 to TRBJ2-5, with D possibly matching TRBD1 (6 bases). Trimming pared 7 bases from V and 7 bases from J, leaving 16 bases between. Germline V gives CDR1 SQVTM, CDR2 ANQGSEA. The CDR3 sequence is 12 residues long. The CDR3 coding sequence is TGCAGCGAGGGACACCCTATCGGGACCCAGTACTTC. Its translation: CSEGHPIGTQYF.

This clonotype was seen ten or more times. This chain connects TRBV19 to TRBJ2-7, with D maybe TRBD1 (5 bases). The CDR3 is 19 amino acids. Germline loops: CDR1 LNHDA, CDR2 SQIVND (reference sequence). Deletions cut 6 bases from V and 3 bases from J, with 30 bases between. This CDR3 reads CASSANPRQGLPSYYEQYF. CDR3 nucleotides: TGTGCCAGTAGCGCAAACCCGCGGCAGGGCCTACCCTCCTACTACGAGCAGTACTTC. Drawing the rest from reference TRBV19 and TRBJ2-7, the complete variable domain is DGGITQSPKYLFRKEGQNVTLSCEQNLNHDAMYWYRQDPGQGLRLIYYSQIVNDFQKGDIAEGYSVSREKKESFPLTVTSAQKNPTAFYLCASSANPRQGLPSYYEQYFGPGTRLTVT.

The sample holds many counts of this clonotype. The V gene is TRBV5-4, the J gene TRBJ1-2; D uncertain. The germline V and J ends were trimmed by 4 bases and 4 bases, with 17 bases remaining between them. This CDR3 has 15 residues. The germline gives CDR1 SGHNT, CDR2 YYREEE (reference sequence). The CDR3 here is CASSPSPGILYGYTF. Here the CDR3 DNA reads TGTGCCAGCAGCCCCTCACCGGGGATCCTCTATGGCTACACCTTC.

In its sample, this clonotype was seen many times. The chain employs TRBV2 and TRBJ2-3; TRBD2 matches at 11 bases. The V gene end was trimmed by 3 bases and the J gene end by 2 bases; junction bases not matched to a gene: 10. The CDR3 covers 18 residues. The germline CDR1 and CDR2 sequences are SNHLY and FYNNEI. CDR3 sequence reads: CASSEILAGGIYTDTQYF. The CDR3 DNA reads as TGTGCCAGCAGTGAGATCTTAGCGGGAGGGATTTACACAGATACGCAGTATTTT. Filled out from reference TRBV2 and TRBJ2-3, the complete variable domain reads EPEVTQTPSHQVTQMGQEVILRCVPISNHLYFYWYRQILGQKVEFLVSFYNNEISEKSEIFDDQFSVERPDGSNFTLKIRSTKLEDSAMYFCASSEILAGGIYTDTQYFGPGTRLTVL.

This clonotype came up many times. The rearrangement uses TRBV20-1 and TRBJ1-1; D unclear. V shed 0 bases and J shed 0 bases, with 5 bases lying between them. CDR1 is DFQATT and CDR2 is SNEGSKA in the germline V gene (reference sequence). This CDR3 is built from 13 residues. The CDR3 region has the DNA TGCAGTGCTAGAGATGTTGTGAACACTGAAGCTTTCTTT. This sequence encodes CSARDVVNTEAFF.

This clonotype was observed many times. The chain joins TRBV19 to TRBJ1-2; D is unresolved. The CDR3 has 12 amino acids. Germline CDR1 and CDR2: LNHDA and SQIVND (reference sequence). V was trimmed by 1 base and J by 2 bases, leaving 2 bases between them. CDR3 sequence: CASSIANYGYTF. CDR3 DNA sequence: TGTGCCAGTAGTATAGCAAACTATGGCTACACCTTC.

This clonotype was seen ten or more times. The chain recombines TRBV20-1 with TRBJ2-2; D is undetermined. This CDR3 spans 12 amino acids. From germline, CDR1 is DFQATT and CDR2 SNEGSKA (reference sequence). V lost 6 bases and J 2 bases, leaving 7 bases between the germline ends. Here the CDR3 reads CSASLNTGELFF. CDR3 DNA sequence: TGCAGTGCCTCTCTTAACACCGGGGAGCTGTTTTTT.

This clonotype was counted ten times or more. This chain links TRBV25-1 with TRBJ1-2; D remains unclear. V was shortened by 2 bases and J by 8 bases, with 12 bases between the two germline ends. The CDR3 is 13 residues long. Germline CDR1 reads MGHDK; CDR2 reads SYGVNS. The CDR3 protein is CASSEMRDSGYTF. CDR3 DNA sequence: TGTGCCAGCAGTGAAATGAGGGATTCCGGCTACACCTTC.

This clonotype was recorded at least ten times. This chain connects TRBV11-2 to TRBJ2-7; D unresolved. The CDR3 is 13 residues long. V was cut by 0 bases and J by 3 bases, with 6 bases left in between. Germline-derived CDR1 and CDR2 are SGHAT and FQNNGV. DNA of the CDR3: TGTGCCAGCAGCTTAGAAATCAACTACGAGCAGTACTTC. Amino acid sequence: CASSLEINYEQYF.